This TCR beta chain comes out of a study of lymphopenia after photon versus proton radiotherapy (dated by TCRdb to the late 2010s). Regarding the research as a whole: Photon and proton radiation therapy were compared by the study for their immunological effects in patients with gastrointestinal tumors who developed high-grade lymphopenia. The goal of the study was to describe how the two radiation modalities differ in their effects on the immune system. The 15 to 20 patients in the cohort had gastrointestinal tumors, were treated with either photon or proton therapy, and subsequently developed lymphopenia.

The sample holds one count of this clone. Its antigen is currently not known. No quality values exist for individual bases; no much larger clone is one base distant. Trimming takes 7 bases from V and 11 bases from J, and the germline ends sit 24 bases apart. The CDR3 spans 14 residues, from the cysteine through the phenylalanine. This entry keeps only the CDR3 DNA: 42 bases, framed from base 1. CDR1 SGDLS and CDR2 YYNGEE are derived from the germline V gene. Library construction relied on the immunoSEQ multiplex PCR assay. T cell repertoires were profiled by deep sequencing of rearranged TCR beta loci, alongside multiparametric flow cytometry. In its TCRdb copy, this immuneACCESS table keeps in-frame sequences only and misses some clones. Where compared with another copy, unresolved V genes explain less than half of these, and the others have no known cause. This sample holds some 20,000 clones; over 80% were observed only once. Around 6.1% of the sample goes to the ten largest clones.

Summary of the overall study and its limitations: The authors looked at the survival association only in patients who died, and they framed better survival with proton therapy as a possibility rather than a demonstrated result. After the lymphocyte count nadir, repertoires from photon-treated patients showed oligoclonal expansion, particularly of CD8+ Temra cells, and this expansion drove the decline in diversity. Among patients across the cohort who died, overall survival time showed an inverse correlation with a larger post-nadir drop in TCR diversity. Relative stability during treatment was observed in proton-treated patients, whereas loss of naive T cells and TCR diversity and gain of effector/memory populations were observed in photon-treated patients.

The V gene is TRBV9 and the J gene is TRBJ1-1; TRBD1 is a possible D gene, resting on 6 matching bases. The sequencing used peripheral blood, collected from a patient treated with photon-based radiotherapy. This sequence was found in a man aged 60-69 years with pancreatic cancer. The DNA is TGTGCCAGCTCCAATTTTGGGACACCAACTGGGGCTTTCTTT. Its amino acids are CASSNFGTPTGAFF.